The 14 T cell receptor beta chains below come from one sample, sequenced in a study of blood T cell repertoires in COVID-19. Using immunoSEQ multiplex PCR, the repertoire was profiled, and TCRdb retains in-frame clones only, with some absent. The table lists some 320,000 clones, about 91% of them singletons. The sample comprised peripheral blood. The receptors stem from a young woman who had recovered from COVID-19.

This chain connects TRBV27 to TRBJ2-7; 8 nucleotides line up with TRBD2. The V gene end was trimmed by 6 bases and the J gene end by 2 bases; junction bases not matched to a gene: 6. CDR1 and CDR2 (germline): MNHEY, SMNVEV (reference sequence). The CDR3 is made up of 14 amino acids. The CDR3 region is CASRLSGNAYEQYF. CDR3 in DNA: TGTGCCAGCAGGCTTAGCGGGAACGCCTACGAGCAGTACTTC.

This clone was found once. The genes are TRBV5-1 and TRBJ1-4; maybe TRBD1 (5 bases). Germline assignment: CDR1 SGHRS and CDR2 YFSETQ. V was clipped by 4 bases and J by 0 bases, with 10 bases between them. The CDR3 covers 15 residues. The CDR3 spells CASSVTGATNEKLFF. The CDR3 region has the DNA TGCGCCAGCAGCGTTACAGGAGCAACTAATGAAAAACTGTTTTTT.

This clone was seen only a few times. The V call is TRBV19, the J call TRBJ1-2; D not resolved. Looked up from germline, CDR1 is LNHDA and CDR2 is SQIVND (reference sequence). The CDR3 is 18 amino acids. Between the trimmed V and J ends, which lost 8 bases and 2 bases, there was a span of 27 bases. DNA for the CDR3: TGTGCCAGTCAACCGAGTCCACAGATCAGGTTAGGAAACTATGGCTACACCTTC. As protein: CASQPSPQIRLGNYGYTF.

The chain couples TRBV30 to TRBJ1-2; a weak D match, TRBD1 (6 bases). There are 14 residues in the CDR3. CDR1 and CDR2 (germline): GTSNPN, SVGIG (reference sequence). V shed 0 bases and J shed 8 bases, with 16 bases lying between them. The CDR3: CAWSVRDTWRGYTF. In DNA, the CDR3 is TGTGCCTGGAGTGTACGGGACACTTGGAGGGGCTACACCTTC.

The chain is built from TRBV7-2 and TRBJ2-7; no definite D call. The V gene's germline CDR1 is SGHTA and CDR2 FQGNSA. V lost 5 bases and J lost 2, with 13 bases in between. This CDR3 has 14 residues. The CDR3 DNA reads as TGTGCCAGCAGCACCGGGTCCCTTCCCTACGAGCAGTACTTC. Translated: CASSTGSLPYEQYF.

The J gene is TRBJ1-3, the V gene TRBV19; D remains unclear. CDR3 length equals 17 residues. V was cut by 3 bases and J by 0 bases, with 15 bases left in between. CDR1 is LNHDA and CDR2 is SQIVND in the germline V gene (reference sequence). The CDR3 region has the DNA TGTGCCAGTAGTATCATTACGAACCGCTACTCTGGAAACACCATATATTTT. It yields the protein CASSIITNRYSGNTIYF.

The chain combines TRBV11-2 with TRBJ2-5; 8 bases are a match to TRBD1. V was pared by 2 bases and J by 7 bases, with 6 bases of the junction left unmatched. Germline V gene lookup returns CDR1 SGHAT and CDR2 FQNNGV. CDR3 size: 14 residues. The CDR3 loop is CASSLFAGTGTQYF. CDR3 nucleotide sequence: TGTGCCAGCAGCTTATTCGCGGGGACAGGGACCCAGTACTTC.

DNA of the CDR3: TGTGCCAGCAGCCAAGGACAGGGCCAAGACTATGGCTACACCTTC. Its protein is CASSQGQGQDYGYTF. This chain links TRBV4-2 with TRBJ1-2, with 7 bases matching TRBD1. The CDR3 sequence is 15 residues long. CDR1 and CDR2 (germline): LGHNA, YNFKEQ. The J segment lost 3 bases and the V segment lost 1 base, leaving 5 bases of the junction unmatched.

The chain uses TRBV29-1 and TRBJ2-5; 7 bases map to TRBD1. The CDR3 has 14 residues. J was trimmed by 4 bases and V by 7 bases; bases with no gene match: 12. Per germline, CDR1 SQVTM and CDR2 ANQGSEA. The chain's CDR3 is CSGSGSHRGETQYF. CDR3 sequence (DNA): TGCAGCGGCTCGGGCAGTCACAGGGGAGAGACCCAGTACTTC.

V usage is TRBV19 and J usage is TRBJ1-5; D is undetermined. Trimming cost V 7 bases and J 4 bases, with 17 bases left between them. CDR3 size: 15 residues. Germline loops: CDR1 LNHDA, CDR2 SQIVND (reference sequence). CDR3 DNA: TGTGCCAGTAACTCCCGCGCGGCTTGGAATCAGCCCCAGCATTTT. The encoded protein is CASNSRAAWNQPQHF.

The CDR3 reads CASSRQGTSGNTIYF. CDR3 nucleotides: TGTGCCAGCAGTCGACAGGGGACCTCTGGAAACACCATATATTTT. V usage is TRBV6-5 and J usage is TRBJ1-3; 8 bases are a match to TRBD1. The V gene end was trimmed by 5 bases and the J gene end by 0 bases; junction bases not matched to a gene: 3. The CDR3 is made up of 15 amino acids. CDR1 is MNHEY and CDR2 is SVGAGI in the germline V gene.

The rearrangement joins TRBV5-4 to TRBJ2-7; 10 nucleotides line up with TRBD1. The V and J ends lost 4 bases and 5 bases, in that order; junction bases with no gene match: 9. CDR3 length equals 15 residues. Germline V gene lookup returns CDR1 SGHNT and CDR2 YYREEE (reference sequence). The CDR3 here is CASSASTGQGNEQYF. CDR3 DNA: TGTGCCAGCAGCGCGAGCACGGGACAGGGGAACGAGCAGTACTTC.

The rearrangement uses TRBV19 and TRBJ2-3, with 10 bases aligning to TRBD1. Losses at the gene ends were 8 bases for V and 2 bases for J; bases not matched to a gene: 10. This CDR3 region has 16 residues. Germline V gives CDR1 LNHDA, CDR2 SQIVND (reference sequence). CDR3: CASQYSGTGATDTQYF. The CDR3 DNA sequence: TGTGCCAGTCAATACTCCGGGACAGGGGCCACAGATACGCAGTATTTT. The full variable domain, completed using reference TRBV19 and TRBJ2-3, is DGGITQSPKYLFRKEGQNVTLSCEQNLNHDAMYWYRQDPGQGLRLIYYSQIVNDFQKGDIAEGYSVSREKKESFPLTVTSAQKNPTAFYLCASQYSGTGATDTQYFGPGTRLTVL.

This clone appeared a single time. The chain uses TRBV2 and TRBJ1-1; no reliable D call. There are 15 residues in the CDR3. Deletions cut 7 bases from V and 0 bases from J, with 15 bases between. Germline loops: CDR1 SNHLY, CDR2 FYNNEI. CDR3: CASTSYGSLNTEAFF. The CDR3 nucleotides read TGTGCCAGCACGTCCTATGGGAGCTTGAACACTGAAGCTTTCTTT.